The clone carrying this T cell receptor (beta chain) has just a few counts. Antigen unknown. This specimen comes from a study of T cells in Graves' hyperthyroidism and ophthalmopathy. Study findings and constraints: Ophthalmopathy, as predicted by the model, came a median about six months after the prediction. Within blood appeared most thyroid clonotypes that had expanded above 0.001.

Amplified TCR beta CDR3 regions derived from RNA transcripts. The TCR CDR3 first-round RT-PCR relied on the HTBI primer set. TCRdb recomputed calls from the multiplex PCR reads with MiXCR, one row per CDR3 protein. The sample lists about 410,000 distinct CDR3 sequences, 14% to 15% occurring once. The CDR3 loop spans 16 amino acids. Germline V gene data show CDR1 as SGHAT and CDR2 as FQNNGV. V dropped 4 bases and J dropped 6 bases, with 21 bases sitting between them. For the diagnoses, clinical symptoms, serum thyroxine and TRAb, thyroid ultrasound and orbital computed tomography were used. The chain combines TRBV11-2 with TRBJ1-2; D is perhaps TRBD1 (5 bases). The material sequenced was blood. This TCR derives from a young man with Graves' ophthalmopathy. In DNA form, the CDR3 reads TGTGCCAGCAGCTGGAGCGGGGCAGGGCGATCGCATGGCTACACCTTC. This encodes CASSWSGAGRSHGYTF.